This is a list of T cell receptor beta chains from one sample in a study of T-cell memory formation after mild COVID-19. TCRdb reanalysed the 5' RACE reads using MiXCR and keeps one entry per CDR3 protein. The top ten hold around 13% of the sample, which has about 500,000 distinct CDR3 sequences, over 20% seen once. The specimen was PBMCs or a T cell subset sorted from them (not recorded which). The receptor source for this set is an adult woman who had mild COVID-19 (a few samples of this study predate the infection). Cell type and time point are not known. Both conserved end residues are part of each CDR3. Each record gives: J gene, CDR3 length, V gene, D gene, clone size, CDR3 protein, CDR3 DNA. The D gene is left open where the match is weak. Rows may omit the clone size; those that give it use once, few, many or a size class.

j_gene: TRBJ1-1
len: 12
v_gene: TRBV30
d_gene: .
abundance: .
CDR3aa: CAWSWVGAQAFF
CDR3nt: TGTGCCTGGAGTTGGGTGGGGGCGCAGGCTTTCTTT

j_gene: TRBJ1-2
len: 13
v_gene: TRBV7-8
d_gene: .
abundance: many
CDR3aa: CASSPPGPYGYTF
CDR3nt: TGTGCCAGCAGCCCTCCGGGACCGTATGGCTACACCTTC

j_gene: TRBJ1-1
len: 12
v_gene: TRBV28
d_gene: .
abundance: .
CDR3aa: CASTTGSIEAFF
CDR3nt: TGTGCCAGCACCACAGGCAGTATCGAAGCTTTCTTT

j_gene: TRBJ1-3
len: 16
v_gene: TRBV7-9
d_gene: TRBD1
abundance: .
CDR3aa: CASRPGTGASGNTIYF
CDR3nt: TGTGCCAGCAGGCCCGGGACAGGGGCATCTGGAAACACCATATATTTT

j_gene: TRBJ1-4
len: 14
v_gene: TRBV18
d_gene: TRBD1
abundance: .
CDR3aa: CASSPGQEDEKLFF
CDR3nt: TGTGCCAGCTCACCGGGACAGGAAGATGAAAAACTGTTTTTT

j_gene: TRBJ2-1
len: 17
v_gene: TRBV5-5
d_gene: TRBD2
abundance: few
CDR3aa: CASSSWTSGGSYNEQFF
CDR3nt: TGTGCCAGCAGCAGCTGGACTAGCGGGGGCTCCTACAATGAGCAGTTCTTC

j_gene: TRBJ1-4
len: 21
v_gene: TRBV5-6
d_gene: TRBD1
abundance: .
CDR3aa: CASSVEDPGQGASATNEKLFF
CDR3nt: TGTGCCAGCAGCGTAGAAGACCCGGGACAGGGGGCATCGGCAACTAATGAAAAACTGTTTTTT

j_gene: TRBJ2-1
len: 16
v_gene: TRBV11-2
d_gene: TRBD2
abundance: .
CDR3aa: CASSPLAGGNRREQFF
CDR3nt: TGTGCCAGCAGCCCGTTAGCGGGGGGGAACCGACGGGAGCAGTTCTTC

j_gene: TRBJ1-6
len: 15
v_gene: TRBV7-8
d_gene: .
abundance: .
CDR3aa: CASSLAGAGNSPLHF
CDR3nt: TGTGCCAGCAGCTTAGCGGGGGCGGGTAATTCACCCCTCCACTTT

j_gene: TRBJ2-1
len: 19
v_gene: TRBV6-2/TRBV6-3
d_gene: TRBD2
abundance: many
CDR3aa: CASTASKLAGVVLGNEQFF
CDR3nt: TGTGCCAGCACCGCCTCCAAACTAGCGGGAGTGGTCTTGGGGAATGAGCAGTTCTTC

j_gene: TRBJ2-1
len: 17
v_gene: TRBV7-3
d_gene: .
abundance: .
CDR3aa: CASSLLPSGGGYNEQFF
CDR3nt: TGTGCCAGCAGCTTATTGCCTAGCGGAGGGGGGTACAATGAGCAGTTCTTC

j_gene: TRBJ2-1
len: 14
v_gene: TRBV5-4
d_gene: TRBD2
abundance: .
CDR3aa: CASSLSGSVNEQFF
CDR3nt: TGTGCCAGCAGCTTGAGCGGGAGCGTTAATGAGCAGTTCTTC

j_gene: TRBJ2-2
len: 16
v_gene: TRBV7-6
d_gene: TRBD2
abundance: .
CDR3aa: CASSPGGTSGTGELFF
CDR3nt: TGTGCCAGCAGCCCAGGGGGGACTAGCGGTACCGGGGAGCTGTTTTTT

j_gene: TRBJ1-2
len: 13
v_gene: TRBV12-3/TRBV12-4
d_gene: .
abundance: .
CDR3aa: CASSRDLNYGYTF
CDR3nt: TGTGCCAGCAGTCGGGACCTGAACTATGGCTACACCTTC

j_gene: TRBJ2-3
len: 13
v_gene: TRBV19
d_gene: .
abundance: few
CDR3aa: CASSDEPGDTQYF
CDR3nt: TGTGCCAGTAGTGATGAACCCGGGGATACGCAGTATTTT

j_gene: TRBJ1-5
len: 14
v_gene: TRBV10-3
d_gene: .
abundance: few
CDR3aa: CAISGLGPGQPQHF
CDR3nt: TGTGCCATCAGCGGATTAGGCCCGGGTCAGCCCCAGCATTTT

j_gene: TRBJ2-1
len: 19
v_gene: TRBV14
d_gene: TRBD2
abundance: .
CDR3aa: CASSQGGYSGRSLSDEQFF
CDR3nt: TGTGCCAGCAGCCAAGGGGGTTATAGCGGGAGGTCCCTTTCGGATGAGCAGTTCTTC

j_gene: TRBJ2-1
len: 16
v_gene: TRBV7-3
d_gene: TRBD2
abundance: .
CDR3aa: CASSLQSGDSYNEQFF
CDR3nt: TGTGCCAGCAGCCTCCAAAGCGGGGACTCCTACAATGAGCAGTTCTTC

j_gene: TRBJ2-5
len: 16
v_gene: TRBV3-1
d_gene: .
abundance: .
CDR3aa: CASSQERLETQETQYF
CDR3nt: TGTGCCAGCAGCCAAGAGCGACTGGAGACGCAAGAGACCCAGTACTTC

j_gene: TRBJ1-1
len: 12
v_gene: TRBV27
d_gene: .
abundance: few
CDR3aa: CASSSENTEAFF
CDR3nt: TGTGCCAGCAGTTCCGAGAACACTGAAGCTTTCTTT

j_gene: TRBJ2-7
len: 16
v_gene: TRBV5-1
d_gene: TRBD1
abundance: few
CDR3aa: CASSRGGTGSSYEQYF
CDR3nt: TGCGCCAGCAGCCGAGGCGGGACAGGGAGCTCCTACGAGCAGTACTTC

j_gene: TRBJ2-1
len: 17
v_gene: TRBV7-2
d_gene: TRBD2
abundance: .
CDR3aa: CASSLAAGGPGYNEQFF
CDR3nt: TGTGCCAGCAGCTTAGCAGCGGGGGGGCCGGGCTACAATGAGCAGTTCTTC

j_gene: TRBJ2-1
len: 15
v_gene: TRBV5-1
d_gene: TRBD2
abundance: few
CDR3aa: CASSLSGGRYNEQFF
CDR3nt: TGCGCCAGCAGCTTGTCGGGGGGTCGCTACAATGAGCAGTTCTTC

j_gene: TRBJ2-7
len: 14
v_gene: TRBV7-9
d_gene: .
abundance: many
CDR3aa: CASSLTGYSYEQYF
CDR3nt: TGTGCCAGCAGCTTAACAGGTTACTCCTACGAGCAGTACTTC

j_gene: TRBJ1-5
len: 17
v_gene: TRBV7-2
d_gene: .
abundance: .
CDR3aa: CASSLAWAPYSNQPQHF
CDR3nt: TGTGCCAGCAGCTTAGCGTGGGCCCCCTATAGCAATCAGCCCCAGCATTTT